The 11 T cell receptor beta chains below were found in one sample sequenced in a study of immune heterogeneity within non-small cell lung tumors. Amplifying TCR beta CDR3 involved multiplex PCR carried out with 32 V and 13 J primers. TCRdb redid the calling of the multiplex PCR reads with MiXCR, one entry per CDR3 protein. This table has 8,500 to 11,000 distinct CDR3 sequences, less than 20% appearing once. Each sample used approximately 550 ng of genomic DNA from bulk tumor tissue. Several widely spaced biopsies per primary tumor were taken during surgery. These patients got curative surgery after being newly diagnosed with untreated non-small cell lung cancer. The sample taken for sequencing was lung tumor tissue. These receptor sequences come from a man aged 40-50 years with non-small cell lung cancer.

Ten or more counts support this clonotype. The CDR3 region has the DNA TGCGCCAGCAGTGAGTCGACTCTAGGGGTTTCGGGGAACACTGAAGCTTTCTTT. This gives the protein CASSESTLGVSGNTEAFF. The chain recombines TRBV10-2 with TRBJ1-1, with D possibly being TRBD1 (5 bases). This CDR3 comprises 18 residues. V was cut by 0 bases and J by 1 base, with 18 bases left in between. Germline CDR1 WSHSY, CDR2 SAAADI.

At least ten counts were recorded for this clonotype. The genes are TRBV12-3 or TRBV12-4 and TRBJ2-3; no firm D call. The V end was cut by 4 bases, the J end by 3 bases, with 11 bases between. CDR3 size: 14 residues. CDR3 region: CASSSGRGTDTQYF. The CDR3 DNA is TGTGCCAGCAGTTCAGGTCGTGGAACAGATACGCAGTATTTT.

This clonotype was observed many times. An end of the junction differs from the germline gene, which may be a read error. The V call is TRBV16, the J call TRBJ2-7; unclear D gene. This CDR3 is built from 12 residues. The germline V gene encodes CDR1 KGHSY and CDR2 FQNENV. Here the CDR3 reads CASSQEAYKQYF. The CDR3, as DNA: TGTGCCAGCAGCCAAGAAGCCTACAAGCAGTACTTC.

This clonotype is medium-sized (0.01 to 0.1%). This chain joins TRBV5-8 and TRBJ1-2, with D hard to call. CDR1 SGHTS and CDR2 YDEGEE come from the germline V gene. This CDR3 is built from 13 residues. With 3 bases removed from V and 10 bases from J, the gap between germline ends came to 16 bases. The CDR3 DNA reads as TGTGCCAGCAGCTCGTCACCAAAGTTTTCCTACACCTTC. Encoded protein: CASSSSPKFSYTF.

Details on this clonotype: The conserved closing phenylalanine or tryptophan is absent in this CDR3, likely reflecting a read error. J is TRBJ1-2 and V is TRBV10-3, with TRBD1 matching over 8 bases. This CDR3 spans 13 amino acids. In germline, CDR1 is ENHRY, CDR2 SYGVKD. This CDR3 is CAISPGGPYCYTL. The CDR3 DNA reads TGTGCCATCAGCCCAGGGGGCCCCTATTGCTACACCCTC.

This clonotype has a count of ten or more. The chain carries TRBV7-6 and TRBJ2-7; D ambiguous. Per the germline V gene, CDR1 is SGHVS and CDR2 is FNYEAQ. The CDR3 is 12 amino acids. Trimming took 5 bases from V and 6 from J, leaving 11 bases between them. CDR3 in amino acids: CASSPLEREQYF. The CDR3 DNA sequence: TGTGCCAGCAGCCCCTTGGAACGCGAGCAGTACTTC.

This clonotype occurred many times. The rearrangement joins TRBV6-1 to TRBJ1-1; TRBD1 might be the D (5 bases). V was cut by 6 bases and J by 7 bases, with 12 bases left in between. The CDR3 sequence is 12 residues long. The germline gives CDR1 MNHNS, CDR2 SASEGT. This chain's CDR3 is CASRDPGHEAFF. In DNA form, the CDR3 reads TGTGCCAGCAGAGACCCGGGGCATGAAGCTTTCTTT.

By share, this clonotype ranks as medium-sized. The chain joins TRBV18 to TRBJ2-7; D gene uncertain. This CDR3 has 15 amino acids. Deletions cut 0 bases from V and 7 bases from J, with 16 bases between. Germline V CDR1 and CDR2: KGHSH, LQKENI. In nucleotides, the CDR3 is TGTGCCAGCTCACCACCTTTTCCCCAGGCTGGGGAGCAGTACTTC. It specifies CASSPPFPQAGEQYF.

About this clonotype: One end of the junction is discordant with germline, which a read error may explain. The gene calls are TRBV7-7 and TRBJ2-5; possible D gene TRBD2, 6 bases. Germline-derived CDR1 and CDR2 are SSHAT and FNYEAQ (reference sequence). The CDR3 has 14 amino acids. This CDR3 is CASSPISGLETQYF. DNA of the CDR3: TGTGCTAGCAGCCCTATCAGCGGGCTTGAGACCCAGTACTTC.

By sample share, this clonotype is medium-sized (0.01 to 0.1%). The chain recombines TRBV30 with TRBJ2-2; TRBD2 aligns across 9 bases. CDR1 GTSNPN and CDR2 SVGIG come from the germline V gene (reference sequence). The CDR3 is 15 residues long. The junction had 6 bases not matched to a gene; V was cut back by 5 bases and J by 2 bases. CDR3 sequence: CAWLAGSLNTGELFF. CDR3 in DNA: TGTGCCTGGCTAGCGGGGTCTCTTAACACCGGGGAGCTGTTTTTT.

This clonotype has a count of ten or more. This rearrangement joins TRBV6-4 to TRBJ2-1; 8 nucleotides match TRBD2. J gave up 8 bases and V 5 bases, and 14 bases lay outside the gene matches. From germline, CDR1 is MRHNA and CDR2 SNTAGT. This CDR3 region has 16 residues. This CDR3 is CASSTLAGGPTYEQFF. CDR3 bases: TGTGCCAGCAGTACCCTGGCGGGGGGACCTACATATGAGCAGTTCTTC.